This entry lists 21 T cell receptor beta chains sequenced from one sample in a study of blood T cells in healthy people across ages. A second PCR of about 7 to 11 cycles used a sample-barcoded 5' primer and a J-beta primer mix. TCRdb re-analysed the 5' RACE reads in MiXCR, keeping a single row per CDR3 protein. The sample includes hundreds of thousands of distinct CDR3 sequences, 58% of them seen just once. The source material was blood. Every receptor here comes from a man in his sixties in good health.

The rearrangement joins TRBV6-6 to TRBJ2-5; 7 nucleotides agree with TRBD1. Germline trimming cut 5 bases from V and 2 bases from J; bases unmatched to any gene: 14. The CDR3 contains 17 residues. Germline loops: CDR1 MNHNY, CDR2 SVGAGI (reference sequence). This CDR3 reads CASSTTVNRGQQETQYF. CDR3 in DNA: TGTGCCAGCAGTACAACGGTCAACAGGGGCCAACAAGAGACCCAGTACTTC.

Only one count was recorded for this clonotype. V usage is TRBV20-1 and J usage is TRBJ2-5; D gene ambiguous. Germline CDR1 reads DFQATT; CDR2 reads SNEGSKA (reference sequence). The CDR3 is 15 amino acids. Trimming took off 0 bases at V and 1 base at J, with 12 bases between the two ends. CDR3 sequence reads: CSARDPGNRQETQYF. CDR3 nucleotide sequence: TGCAGTGCTAGAGATCCTGGCAACCGCCAAGAGACCCAGTACTTC.

This clonotype appeared a few times. The chain recombines TRBV7-9 with TRBJ1-6; maybe TRBD1 (5 bases). V lost 4 bases and J lost 0, with 13 bases in between. Germline V gene sequence: CDR1 SEHNR, CDR2 FQNEAQ (reference sequence). The CDR3 sequence is 17 residues long. CDR3 sequence (DNA): TGTGCCAGCAGCTCCGGGACCCCGAGCTCCTATAATTCACCCCTCCACTTT. It translates to CASSSGTPSSYNSPLHF. The entire variable domain, with the rest obtained from reference TRBV7-9 and TRBJ1-6, is as follows: DTGVSQNPRHKITKRGQNVTFRCDPISEHNRLYWYRQTLGQGPEFLTYFQNEAQLEKSRLLSDRFSAERPKGSFSTLEIQRTEQGDSAMYLCASSSGTPSSYNSPLHFGNGTRLTVT.

The V gene is TRBV5-6, the J gene TRBJ1-5; 7 nucleotides line up with TRBD1. V shed 5 bases and J 2 bases; nucleotides not matched to a gene: 7. CDR3 length: 15 amino acids. Per the germline V gene, CDR1 is SGHDT and CDR2 is YYEEEE. The CDR3, as DNA: TGTGCCAGCAGTCAACAGGGGTTTGGCAATCAGCCCCAGCATTTT. It is translated as CASSQQGFGNQPQHF.

This clonotype has at least ten counts. The chain has TRBV5-1 and TRBJ2-1; 15 bases align to TRBD2. The CDR3 is 18 amino acids. Germline V lookup: CDR1 SGHRS, CDR2 YFSETQ. Germline trimming cut 4 bases from V and 1 base from J; bases unmatched to any gene: 6. The CDR3, as DNA: TGCGCCAGCAGCCCGGGACTAGCGGGGGGCCGGTCCTACAATGAGCAGTTCTTC. Translated, it gives CASSPGLAGGRSYNEQFF.

The chain combines TRBV20-1 with TRBJ2-3; 9 positions match TRBD2. This CDR3 has 15 residues. Germline assignment: CDR1 DFQATT and CDR2 SNEGSKA (reference sequence). V lost 4 bases to trimming and J lost 5 bases; unmatched junction nucleotides: 10. The DNA for the CDR3 is TGCAGTGCTATTAGGTCTAGCGGGGCGGGAGATACGCAGTATTTT. Its translation: CSAIRSSGAGDTQYF.

The rearrangement joins TRBV12-3 or TRBV12-4 to TRBJ1-1; 7 bases map to TRBD1. The junction had 8 bases not matched to a gene; V was cut back by 7 bases and J by 6 bases. The CDR3 extends over 13 amino acids. CDR3 sequence (DNA): TGTGCCAGCATTTCGACAGGGCTAGCTGAAGCTTTCTTT. This sequence encodes CASISTGLAEAFF.

The V gene is TRBV3-1, the J gene TRBJ2-1; TRBD2 might be the D (5 bases). CDR3 length equals 15 residues. V lost 4 bases and J lost 0, with 10 bases in between. CDR1 LGHDT and CDR2 YNNKEL come from the germline V gene (reference sequence). The CDR3 spells CASSPSSYSYNEQFF. CDR3 DNA sequence: TGTGCCAGCAGCCCCTCTAGCTACTCCTACAATGAGCAGTTCTTC.

The V gene is TRBV5-1, the J gene TRBJ1-2; perhaps TRBD1 as D (5 bases). The V end was cut by 5 bases, the J end by 6 bases, with 14 bases between. This CDR3 comprises 13 residues. Germline V lookup: CDR1 SGHRS, CDR2 YFSETQ. In DNA form, the CDR3 reads TGCGCCAGCAGGGTGCGGGGGAACGATGGCTACACCTTC. It encodes CASRVRGNDGYTF.

The chain links TRBV5-1 to TRBJ1-2; perhaps TRBD1 as D (5 bases). V shed 4 bases and J shed 1 base, with 11 bases lying between them. Germline assignment: CDR1 SGHRS and CDR2 YFSETQ. This CDR3 contains 14 residues. CDR3 nucleotide sequence: TGCGCCAGCAGCGCCGGGACGGTTAACTATGGCTACACCTTC. This codes for CASSAGTVNYGYTF. Using reference TRBV5-1 and TRBJ1-2 for the parts outside the CDR3, the full variable domain is KAGVTQTPRYLIKTRGQQVTLSCSPISGHRSVSWYQQTPGQGLQFLFEYFSETQRNKGNFPGRFSGRQFSNSRSEMNVSTLELGDSALYLCASSAGTVNYGYTFGSGTRLTVV.

This clonotype was seen a handful of times. The chain links TRBV9 to TRBJ2-7, with 9 bases matching TRBD2. This CDR3 is 15 amino acids long. V was pared by 5 bases and J by 0 bases, with 6 bases of the junction left unmatched. Germline assignment: CDR1 SGDLS and CDR2 YYNGEE. The DNA for the CDR3 is TGTGCCAGCAGTGCTAGCGGGGCCTTCTCCTACGAGCAGTACTTC. This gives the protein CASSASGAFSYEQYF.

The rearrangement links TRBV18 to TRBJ1-2; 7 positions agree with TRBD1. Looked up from germline, CDR1 is KGHSH and CDR2 is LQKENI. The CDR3 sequence is 15 residues long. J gave up 8 bases and V 3 bases, and 12 bases lay outside the gene matches. CDR3 DNA: TGTGCCAGCTCACCGGGACAGCAAGCGCCTAGAGGCTACACCTTC. Amino acids: CASSPGQQAPRGYTF.

This clonotype has only a few counts. A read error is possible here, since a much larger clone lies one base away. The rearrangement links TRBV11-2 to TRBJ2-1; 10 nucleotides align to TRBD1. This CDR3 spans 18 amino acids. After removal of 1 base from V and 1 base from J, the junction contained 7 bases not matched to a gene. Germline values: CDR1 SGHAT, CDR2 FQNNGV. CDR3 sequence (DNA): TGTGCCAGCAGCTTAGGGGACAGGGGTTGGAGATCCTACAATGAGCAGTTCTTC. The encoded protein is CASSLGDRGWRSYNEQFF. The full variable domain, its missing parts supplied by reference TRBV11-2 and TRBJ2-1, is EAGVAQSPRYKIIEKRQSVAFWCNPISGHATLYWYQQILGQGPKLLIQFQNNGVVDDSQLPKDRFSAERLKGVDSTLKIQPAKLEDSAVYLCASSLGDRGWRSYNEQFFGPGTRLTVL.

The chain has TRBV6-5 and TRBJ2-3; 7 nucleotides match TRBD1. Germline V gives CDR1 MNHEY, CDR2 SVGAGI. CDR3 length equals 15 residues. J lost 6 bases, V lost 6 bases, and 12 bases had no gene match. DNA of the CDR3: TGTGCCAGCAGCCGAGGGACAGCCCACCGTGATACGCAGTATTTT. Its translation is CASSRGTAHRDTQYF.

This sequence joins TRBV6-8 and TRBJ2-7; a possible D gene is TRBD1 (6 bases). Per the germline V gene, CDR1 is MNHGY and CDR2 is SAAAGT. The V end was cut by 5 bases, the J end by 0 bases, with 14 bases between. This CDR3 contains 15 residues. The CDR3 region has the DNA TGTGCCAGCAGTCCCCGGGACACCTCCTCCTACGAGCAGTACTTC. It yields the protein CASSPRDTSSYEQYF.

The chain combines TRBV6-6 with TRBJ2-1; TRBD2 matches at 11 bases. After removal of 2 bases from V and 7 bases from J, the junction contained 4 bases not matched to a gene. Germline CDR1 is MNHNY and CDR2 is SVGAGI (reference sequence). The CDR3 is made up of 15 amino acids. The CDR3: CASSYLAGGSNEQFF. Here the CDR3 DNA reads TGTGCCAGCAGTTACCTAGCGGGGGGTAGTAATGAGCAGTTCTTC.

There are a few counts of this clonotype. The chain links TRBV6-5 to TRBJ1-4; tentatively, D is TRBD1 (5 bases). V was clipped by 7 bases and J by 5 bases, with 14 bases between them. The CDR3 loop spans 14 amino acids. The germline V gene has CDR1 MNHEY and CDR2 SVGAGI. DNA for the CDR3: TGTGCCAGCAATTCTGGAGGGGTGAATGAAAAACTGTTTTTT. Translated, it gives CASNSGGVNEKLFF.

This chain connects TRBV20-1 to TRBJ2-2, with D perhaps given as TRBD1 or TRBD2 (6 bases each). The CDR3 has 14 residues. Germline V gene lookup returns CDR1 DFQATT and CDR2 SNEGSKA (reference sequence). The V end was cut by 1 base, the J end by 6 bases, with 12 bases between. DNA for the CDR3: TGCAGTGCTAGAGGGGGCCGGGGGCCCGGGGAGCTGTTTTTT. Translated, it gives CSARGGRGPGELFF.

The chain recombines TRBV7-2 with TRBJ2-3; D is perhaps TRBD1 (5 bases). Germline CDR1 SGHTA, CDR2 FQGNSA. Trimming removed 2 bases from V and 1 base from J, with 19 bases in between. The CDR3 sequence is 18 residues long. CDR3 residues: CASSLSRQPQVRTDTQYF. CDR3 in DNA: TGTGCCAGCAGCTTATCCCGACAGCCTCAAGTGCGCACAGATACGCAGTATTTT.

This clonotype was counted only a few times. V is TRBV14 and J is TRBJ2-7; no reliable D call. Trimming took 2 bases from V and 7 from J, leaving 12 bases between them. In germline, CDR1 is SGHDN, CDR2 FVKESK. This CDR3 is 13 amino acids long. CDR3 bases: TGTGCCAGCAGCCAAAGTGGTTGGCTGGAGCAGTACTTC. It yields the protein CASSQSGWLEQYF.

This clonotype appeared a few times. The chain combines TRBV12-5 with TRBJ2-3; D may be TRBD2 (5 bases). This CDR3 has 12 amino acids. Per germline, CDR1 LGHNT and CDR2 FRNRAP. Trimming removed 5 bases at V and 10 bases at J, with 13 bases between. CDR3 DNA sequence: TGTGCTAGTGGTGTCCTTAGCGAAGCGCAGTATTTT. Residues: CASGVLSEAQYF. Full variable domain (remainder filled in from reference TRBV12-5 and TRBJ2-3): DARVTQTPRHKVTEMGQEVTMRCQPILGHNTVFWYRQTMMQGLELLAYFRNRAPLDDSGMPKDRFSAEMPDATLATLKIQPSEPRDSAVYFCASGVLSEAQYFGPGTRLTVL.